These 28 T cell receptor beta chains came from one sample sequenced in a study of blood T cell repertoires in COVID-19. Libraries were prepared by immunoSEQ multiplex PCR; TCRdb keeps only in-frame clonotypes and omits some of them. The sample carries 95,000 to 150,000 clones, roughly 85% recorded once. Source material: peripheral blood. The receptors shown here come from a woman over 75 with acute or convalescent COVID-19.

The rearrangement links TRBV5-1 to TRBJ1-1, with TRBD1 matching over 8 bases. Germline-derived CDR1 and CDR2 are SGHRS and YFSETQ. This CDR3 has 15 amino acids. V dropped 4 bases and J dropped 5; count of bases not matched to a gene: 10. The CDR3 region has the DNA TGCGCCAGCAGCGGGCACGACAGGGGCAGGACTGAAGCTTTCTTT. Translating it yields CASSGHDRGRTEAFF.

The chain links TRBV5-4 to TRBJ1-1; TRBD1 agrees at 8 bases. From germline, CDR1 is SGHNT and CDR2 YYREEE (reference sequence). This CDR3 spans 17 amino acids. V trimming: 4 bases; J trimming: 1 base; junction bases outside the gene matches: 12. The CDR3 reads CASSPPGRGPTNTEAFF. As DNA, the CDR3 is TGTGCCAGCAGCCCCCCTGGCAGGGGGCCGACGAACACTGAAGCTTTCTTT.

The V and J genes are TRBV6-2 or TRBV6-3 and TRBJ1-2; D unresolved. Trimming stripped 4 bases from V and 3 bases from J, with 15 bases between. CDR1 and CDR2 (germline): MNHEY, SVGEGT. CDR3 length equals 15 residues. The CDR3 DNA reads TGTGCCAGCAGTTCCATGAGGACTGGGGACTATGGCTACACCTTC. Translating it yields CASSSMRTGDYGYTF.

The CDR3 spells CASSPGEGIGYTF. The CDR3 coding sequence is TGCGCCAGCAGCCCCGGGGAAGGGATTGGCTACACCTTC. The chain employs TRBV4-3 and TRBJ1-2; unclear D gene. The germline V gene has CDR1 LGHNA and CDR2 YSLEER. This CDR3 comprises 13 residues. V was trimmed by 4 bases and J by 7 bases, leaving 13 bases between them.

The gene calls are TRBV7-2 and TRBJ2-7; possible D gene TRBD1, 6 bases. V was shortened by 1 base and J by 6 bases, with 16 bases between the two germline ends. The V gene's germline CDR1 is SGHTA and CDR2 FQGNSA. This CDR3 is built from 15 residues. Here the CDR3 DNA reads TGTGCCAGCAGCTTAGACAGGGTTGGGGGATTCGAGCAGTACTTC. As protein: CASSLDRVGGFEQYF.

The chain combines TRBV7-2 with TRBJ1-2, with 8 bases lining up with TRBD1. This CDR3 spans 14 amino acids. The trim removed 5 bases at V and 8 bases at J, leaving 10 bases unmatched. Germline V gene sequence: CDR1 SGHTA, CDR2 FQGNSA. The CDR3 DNA follows: TGTGCCAGCAGCCACCAGGGGGCGTCGAGCGGCTACACCTTC. It yields the protein CASSHQGASSGYTF.

The J gene is TRBJ1-5, the V gene TRBV6-6; tentative D call: TRBD1 (6 bases). Germline lookup yields CDR1 MNHNY and CDR2 SVGAGI (reference sequence). The V and J ends lost 5 bases and 0 bases respectively, with 23 bases between them. CDR3 length: 19 amino acids. CDR3 bases: TGTGCCAGCAGTCGCAACCCTGGGCAGGGGCCATATAGCAATCAGCCCCAGCATTTT. Encoded protein: CASSRNPGQGPYSNQPQHF.

This clone showed up just a few times. The J gene is TRBJ1-6, the V gene TRBV15; unclear D gene. Trimming removed 3 bases from V and 12 bases from J, with 15 bases in between. The germline V gene has CDR1 LNHNV and CDR2 YYDKDF (reference sequence). The CDR3 extends over 14 amino acids. The CDR3 nucleotides are TGTGCCACCAGCAGCCGGGTCACTGGCCTACCCCTCCACTTT. It yields the protein CATSSRVTGLPLHF. Combining the CDR3 with reference TRBV15 and TRBJ1-6 gives the whole variable domain DAMVIQNPRYQVTQFGKPVTLSCSQTLNHNVMYWYQQKSSQAPKLLFHYYDKDFNNEADTPDNFQSRRPNTSFCFLDIRSPGLGDTAMYLCATSSRVTGLPLHFGNGTRLTVT.

The chain is built from TRBV6-2 or TRBV6-3 and TRBJ1-2; no clear D. This CDR3 spans 15 amino acids. V lost 6 bases and J lost 6, with 20 bases in between. The germline V gene encodes CDR1 MNHEY and CDR2 SVGEGT. CDR3 sequence reads: CASSQVRGWKDGYTF. CDR3 coding DNA: TGTGCCAGCAGCCAGGTCCGGGGTTGGAAGGATGGCTACACCTTC.

The rearrangement uses TRBV12-3 or TRBV12-4 and TRBJ1-1; possibly TRBD1 for D (5 bases). V was clipped by 7 bases and J by 10 bases, with 19 bases between them. The CDR3 runs 13 residues. The CDR3 sequence: CASTLNRSGAAFF. In DNA form, the CDR3 reads TGTGCCAGCACCCTAAACAGGTCTGGGGCAGCTTTCTTT.

J is TRBJ1-6 and V is TRBV5-4; D is unresolved. The CDR3 totals 14 residues. Trimming took off 0 bases at V and 5 bases at J, with 6 bases between the two ends. Germline CDR1 SGHNT, CDR2 YYREEE (reference sequence). DNA for the CDR3: TGTGCCAGCAGCTTGGCGTCAGATAATTCACCCCTCCACTTT. This translates into CASSLASDNSPLHF.

In DNA form, the CDR3 reads TGTGCGGCGGGCTATACGCAGTATTTT. Translated: CAAGYTQYF. The J gene is TRBJ2-3, the V gene TRBV28, with D possibly TRBD2 on 5 matching bases. The CDR3 is 9 amino acids. The germline V gene encodes CDR1 MDHEN and CDR2 SYDVKM.

The sample holds one count of this clone. This sequence joins TRBV2 and TRBJ1-1; 8 nucleotides agree with TRBD1. Per the germline V gene, CDR1 is SNHLY and CDR2 is FYNNEI. The CDR3 spans 16 residues. V gave up 2 bases and J gave up 6 bases; unmatched junction bases: 11. The CDR3: CASSESRGTGRPEAFF. The DNA of the CDR3 is TGTGCCAGCAGTGAAAGTCGTGGGACAGGTAGACCTGAAGCTTTCTTT.

This chain uses TRBV28 with TRBJ1-6; a possible D gene is TRBD1 (6 bases). Trimming stripped 5 bases from V and 0 bases from J, with 8 bases between. Germline CDR1 MDHEN, CDR2 SYDVKM. The CDR3 covers 15 residues. The CDR3 reads CASSGGSSYNSPLHF. Written as DNA, the CDR3 is TGTGCCAGCAGTGGGGGCAGCTCCTATAATTCACCCCTCCACTTT. Using reference TRBV28 and TRBJ1-6 for the parts outside the CDR3, the full variable domain is DVKVTQSSRYLVKRTGEKVFLECVQDMDHENMFWYRQDPGLGLRLIYFSYDVKMKEKGDIPEGYSVSREKKERFSLILESASTNQTSMYLCASSGGSSYNSPLHFGNGTRLTVT.

The V gene is TRBV3-1 (or the pseudogene TRBV3-2), the J gene TRBJ2-6; D is unresolved. The V and J ends lost 3 bases and 1 base respectively, with 10 bases between them. Looked up from germline, CDR1 is LGHDT and CDR2 is YNNKEL (reference sequence). The CDR3 length is 16 residues. CDR3 nucleotide sequence: TGTGCCAGCAGCCACCTGCCCTATTCTGGGGCCAACGTCCTGACTTTC. It encodes CASSHLPYSGANVLTF.

This clone was seen only once. The J gene is TRBJ2-5, the V gene TRBV4-3; TRBD2 agrees at 10 bases. This CDR3 is 16 amino acids long. The germline gives CDR1 LGHNA, CDR2 YSLEER. With V trimmed by 0 bases and J by 4 bases, 5 bases remained unmatched. The CDR3 region is CASSQDLTSGAETQYF. CDR3 DNA: TGCGCCAGCAGCCAAGATCTCACTAGCGGGGCAGAGACCCAGTACTTC.

The V call is TRBV6-1, the J call TRBJ1-4; weak D call: TRBD1 (6 bases). Germline CDR1 is MNHNS and CDR2 is SASEGT. The V and J ends lost 2 bases and 1 base respectively, with 14 bases between them. This CDR3 region has 17 residues. The CDR3 DNA reads as TGTGCCAGCAGTGAACGGTACAAGGGGGTAACTAATGAAAAACTGTTTTTT. Its translation is CASSERYKGVTNEKLFF.

The chain employs TRBV4-3 and TRBJ1-5; D remains unclear. This CDR3 has 14 residues. Trimming took 1 base from V and 6 from J, leaving 10 bases between them. In germline, CDR1 is LGHNA, CDR2 YSLEER. This CDR3 is CASSQVAGSQPQHF. The CDR3 nucleotides are TGCGCCAGCAGCCAAGTTGCGGGTTCTCAGCCCCAGCATTTT.

The chain combines TRBV7-3 with TRBJ2-1, with TRBD2 identical over 9 bases. Germline lookup yields CDR1 SGHTA and CDR2 FQGTGA. There are 15 residues in the CDR3. Trimming at V came to 6 bases and at J to 7 bases, leaving 10 bases not matched to a gene. The CDR3 spells CASSRGLAGANEQFF. Written as DNA, the CDR3 is TGTGCCAGCAGTAGAGGGTTAGCGGGGGCTAATGAGCAGTTCTTC.

The gene calls are TRBV28 and TRBJ1-2; D unclear. Looked up from germline, CDR1 is MDHEN and CDR2 is SYDVKM. The CDR3 is made up of 12 amino acids. Trimming left V 2 bases short and J 5 bases short, with 6 bases between. The CDR3 reads CASSLQEYGYTF. The CDR3 coding sequence is TGTGCCAGCAGTTTACAAGAGTATGGCTACACCTTC.

The V and J genes are TRBV2 and TRBJ1-1; D not certain. V was pared by 4 bases and J by 6 bases, with 12 bases between. CDR1 is SNHLY, CDR2 FYNNEI, per germline. This CDR3 is built from 13 residues. The CDR3 DNA reads TGTGCCAGCAGTGTAGTAGGGAGGGCTGAAGCTTTCTTT. It encodes CASSVVGRAEAFF. The variable domain in full, with the rest retrieved from reference TRBV2 and TRBJ1-1, is EPEVTQTPSHQVTQMGQEVILRCVPISNHLYFYWYRQILGQKVEFLVSFYNNEISEKSEIFDDQFSVERPDGSNFTLKIRSTKLEDSAMYFCASSVVGRAEAFFGQGTRLTVV.

The V call is TRBV18, the J call TRBJ1-1; D is perhaps TRBD1 (5 bases). Trimming shortened V by 3 bases and J by 1 base, and 18 bases separated the two germline ends. Germline V gene lookup returns CDR1 KGHSH and CDR2 LQKENI. This CDR3 is 17 amino acids long. The CDR3 bases are TGTGCCAGCTCACCGGGGCCCCGGAATAGGAGGAACACTGAAGCTTTCTTT. This translates into CASSPGPRNRRNTEAFF.

The chain recombines TRBV9 with TRBJ1-3; 9 bases agree with TRBD1. Germline CDR1 is SGDLS and CDR2 is YYNGEE. The CDR3 length is 14 residues. V gave up 4 bases and J gave up 2 bases; unmatched junction bases: 1. The CDR3 spells CASSRDRAGNTIYF. CDR3 nucleotide sequence: TGTGCCAGCAGCAGGGACAGGGCTGGAAACACCATATATTTT.

The rearrangement links TRBV5-4 to TRBJ2-7; tentative D call: TRBD1 (6 bases). CDR1 and CDR2 (germline): SGHNT, YYREEE (reference sequence). V lost 3 bases and J lost 1, with 17 bases in between. The CDR3 loop spans 16 amino acids. The CDR3 DNA is TGTGCCAGCAGCTCACGAAGCGTCGGACAGTCCTACGAGCAGTACTTC. Translation: CASSSRSVGQSYEQYF. Full variable domain (remainder filled in from reference TRBV5-4 and TRBJ2-7): ETGVTQSPTHLIKTRGQQVTLRCSSQSGHNTVSWYQQALGQGPQFIFQYYREEENGRGNFPPRFSGLQFPNYSSELNVNALELDDSALYLCASSSRSVGQSYEQYFGPGTRLTVT.

This sequence joins TRBV15 and TRBJ2-4, with no clear D. The germline CDR1 and CDR2 sequences are LNHNV and YYDKDF (reference sequence). V lost 5 bases and J lost 0, with 8 bases in between. The CDR3 spans 14 residues. The CDR3 DNA follows: TGTGCCACCAGCTCGGGTTCAGCCAAAAACATTCAGTACTTC. Its translation is CATSSGSAKNIQYF.

The J gene is TRBJ2-2, the V gene TRBV5-6; D remains unclear. Trimming cost V 2 bases and J 6 bases, with 14 bases left between them. Germline CDR1 SGHDT, CDR2 YYEEEE. CDR3 length: 15 residues. The CDR3 loop reads CASSFQVMDSGELFF. In DNA form, the CDR3 reads TGTGCCAGCAGCTTTCAGGTTATGGATTCCGGGGAGCTGTTTTTT.

The V and J genes are TRBV27 and TRBJ1-2; possible D gene TRBD1, 5 bases. The CDR3 length is 13 residues. CDR1 is MNHEY and CDR2 is SMNVEV in the germline V gene (reference sequence). Between the trimmed V and J ends, which lost 2 bases and 7 bases, there was a span of 11 bases. The CDR3 DNA reads as TGTGCCAGCAGTTTAGCAGGGAGGATTGGCTACACCTTC. Its protein product is CASSLAGRIGYTF.

The genes are TRBV18 and TRBJ1-1; D not certain. The CDR3 sequence is 14 residues long. Trimming took off 2 bases at V and 1 base at J, with 8 bases between the two ends. The germline V gene has CDR1 KGHSH and CDR2 LQKENI. CDR3 coding DNA: TGTGCCAGCTCACCAGGACTGAAGAACACTGAAGCTTTCTTT. This gives the protein CASSPGLKNTEAFF. The complete variable domain, with remaining parts taken from reference TRBV18 and TRBJ1-1, reads NAGVMQNPRHLVRRRGQEARLRCSPMKGHSHVYWYRQLPEEGLKFMVYLQKENIIDESGMPKERFSAEFPKEGPSILRIQQVVRGDSAAYFCASSPGLKNTEAFFGQGTRLTVV.